The 9 T cell receptor beta chains listed next were all sequenced from one sample in a study of OX40 agonist ivuxolimab in advanced cancers. This table comes from immunoSEQ multiplex PCR, and its TCRdb copy is limited to in-frame clones, with some not included. The repertoire consists of around 97,000 clones, with approximately 80% occurring once and the leading ten covering 4.5% to 5.5%. The sample here was CD4+ or CD8+ T cells sorted from blood, taken in a trial of the OX40 agonist ivuxolimab. The source is an adult with an advanced solid tumor such as melanoma, head and neck, liver or kidney cancer.

J is TRBJ1-1 and V is TRBV6-4; tentative D call: TRBD1 (6 bases). The V gene's germline CDR1 is MRHNA and CDR2 SNTAGT. CDR3 length: 13 amino acids. The V and J ends lost 4 bases and 4 bases respectively, with 10 bases between them. The DNA of the CDR3 is TGTGCCAGCAGTGTCGAGGGGGGCACTGAAGCTTTCTTT. Protein sequence: CASSVEGGTEAFF.

The chain recombines TRBV15 with TRBJ1-4; TRBD1 is a possible D gene (5 bases). This CDR3 contains 15 residues. From germline, CDR1 is LNHNV and CDR2 YYDKDF (reference sequence). V was clipped by 5 bases and J by 8 bases, with 18 bases between them. The CDR3 coding sequence is TGTGCCACCAGCGCCCAGAGAACAGGCTCCGAAAAACTGTTTTTT. Its protein is CATSAQRTGSEKLFF.

Here the CDR3 reads CASSPRTSGASYTAQYF. CDR3 sequence (DNA): TGTGCCAGCTCACCACGGACTAGCGGAGCCTCCTACACGGCCCAGTACTTC. V and J are TRBV18 and TRBJ2-5; 10 bases align to TRBD2. Per the germline V gene, CDR1 is KGHSH and CDR2 is LQKENI. CDR3 length equals 17 residues. J was trimmed by 9 bases and V by 1 base; bases with no gene match: 14.

The chain uses TRBV7-2 and TRBJ2-2; 8 nucleotides match TRBD2. The CDR3 runs 16 residues. Germline CDR1 reads SGHTA; CDR2 reads FQGNSA. V trimming: 5 bases; J trimming: 4 bases; junction bases outside the gene matches: 9. CDR3 sequence (DNA): TGTGCCAGCAGCCGGACGGGGGGGGCTTCCACCGGGGAGCTGTTTTTT. Translation: CASSRTGGASTGELFF.

V usage is TRBV19 and J usage is TRBJ2-1, with a weak D call TRBD2 (6 bases). Germline CDR1 is LNHDA and CDR2 is SQIVND (reference sequence). V lost 5 bases to trimming and J lost 2 bases, with 10 bases between them. The CDR3 is made up of 14 amino acids. CDR3 residues: CASSGDFPYNEQFF. The CDR3 DNA is TGTGCCAGTAGTGGGGACTTTCCCTACAATGAGCAGTTCTTC.

V and J are TRBV30 and TRBJ1-1; D is unclear. The CDR3 extends over 13 amino acids. V lost 5 bases and J lost 0, with 10 bases in between. Germline CDR1 GTSNPN, CDR2 SVGIG (reference sequence). The CDR3 sequence: CAWSKEMNTEAFF. CDR3 in DNA: TGTGCCTGGTCAAAGGAGATGAACACTGAAGCTTTCTTT.

The chain couples TRBV4-3 to TRBJ2-7, with 8 bases fitting TRBD1. J lost 3 bases, V lost 3 bases, and 10 bases had no gene match. The CDR3 length is 16 residues. Germline CDR1 is LGHNA and CDR2 is YSLEER. The CDR3 reads CASSQERTGSSYEQYF. CDR3 nucleotides: TGCGCCAGCAGCCAGGAAAGGACAGGGTCCAGCTACGAGCAGTACTTC.

The chain links TRBV7-3 to TRBJ2-7; TRBD2 aligns across 8 bases. The CDR3 spans 15 residues. The germline CDR1 and CDR2 sequences are SGHTA and FQGTGA. V was pared by 3 bases and J by 2 bases, with 6 bases of the junction left unmatched. The chain's CDR3 is CASSLIGGATYEQYF. Written as DNA, the CDR3 is TGTGCCAGCAGCTTGATCGGGGGGGCCACCTACGAGCAGTACTTC.

Notes on this clone: This sample includes further DNA sequences coding for the same CDR3. The rearrangement joins TRBV9 to TRBJ1-1; unclear D gene. Deletions cut 0 bases from V and 0 bases from J, with 3 bases between. Germline V gene data show CDR1 as SGDLS and CDR2 as YYNGEE. The CDR3 is 13 amino acids. In nucleotides, the CDR3 is TGTGCCAGCAGCGTAGCTGTGAACACTGAAGCTTTCTTT. Amino acids: CASSVAVNTEAFF.